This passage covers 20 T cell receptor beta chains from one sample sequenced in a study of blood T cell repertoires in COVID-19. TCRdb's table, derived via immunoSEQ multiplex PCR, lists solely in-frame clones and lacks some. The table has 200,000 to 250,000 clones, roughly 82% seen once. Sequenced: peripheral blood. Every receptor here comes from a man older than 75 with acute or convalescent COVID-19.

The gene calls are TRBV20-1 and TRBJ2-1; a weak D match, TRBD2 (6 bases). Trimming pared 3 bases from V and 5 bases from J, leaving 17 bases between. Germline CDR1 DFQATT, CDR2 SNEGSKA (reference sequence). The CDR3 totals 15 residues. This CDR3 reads CSASFGSWGDNEQFF. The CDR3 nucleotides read TGCAGTGCTAGTTTCGGGAGTTGGGGAGACAATGAGCAGTTCTTC.

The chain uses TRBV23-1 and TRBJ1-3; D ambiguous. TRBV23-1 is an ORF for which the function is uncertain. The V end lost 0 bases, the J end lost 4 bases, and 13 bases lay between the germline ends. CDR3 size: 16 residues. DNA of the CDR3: TGCGCCAGCAGTCAATCCCCCCAGGCTCGGGGAAACACCATATATTTT. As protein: CASSQSPQARGNTIYF.

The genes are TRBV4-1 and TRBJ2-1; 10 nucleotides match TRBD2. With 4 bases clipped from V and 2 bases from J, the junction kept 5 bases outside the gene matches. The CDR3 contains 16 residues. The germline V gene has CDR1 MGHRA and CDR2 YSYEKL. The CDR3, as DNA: TGCGCCAGCAGCCTTTCTAGCGGGGGAACCTACAATGAGCAGTTCTTC. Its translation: CASSLSSGGTYNEQFF.

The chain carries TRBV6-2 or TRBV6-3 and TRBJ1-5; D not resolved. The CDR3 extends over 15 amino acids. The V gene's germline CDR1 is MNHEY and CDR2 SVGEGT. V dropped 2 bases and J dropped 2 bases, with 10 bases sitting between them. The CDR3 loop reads CASSYRGQGNQPQHF. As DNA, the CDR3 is TGTGCCAGCAGTTACCGAGGGCAGGGCAATCAGCCCCAGCATTTT.

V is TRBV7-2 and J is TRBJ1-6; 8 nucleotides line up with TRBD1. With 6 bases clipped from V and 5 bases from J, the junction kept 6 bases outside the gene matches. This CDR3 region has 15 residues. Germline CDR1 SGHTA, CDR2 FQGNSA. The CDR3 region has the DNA TGTGCCAGCAGACCCGACAGGGGAGATAATTCACCCCTCCACTTT. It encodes CASRPDRGDNSPLHF.

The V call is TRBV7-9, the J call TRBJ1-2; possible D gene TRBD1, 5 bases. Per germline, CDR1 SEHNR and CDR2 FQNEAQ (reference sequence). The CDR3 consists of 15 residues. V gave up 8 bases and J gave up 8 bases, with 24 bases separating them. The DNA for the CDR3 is TGTGCCAGCGACGCCGTGGGTGGGGGAGGTCAAGGCTACACCTTC. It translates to CASDAVGGGGQGYTF.

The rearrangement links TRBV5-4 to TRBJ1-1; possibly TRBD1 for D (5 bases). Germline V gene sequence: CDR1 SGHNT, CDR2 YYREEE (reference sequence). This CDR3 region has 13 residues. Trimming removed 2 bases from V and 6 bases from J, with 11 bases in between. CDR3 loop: CASSFQGIAEAFF. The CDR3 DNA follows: TGTGCCAGCAGCTTTCAGGGAATAGCTGAAGCTTTCTTT.

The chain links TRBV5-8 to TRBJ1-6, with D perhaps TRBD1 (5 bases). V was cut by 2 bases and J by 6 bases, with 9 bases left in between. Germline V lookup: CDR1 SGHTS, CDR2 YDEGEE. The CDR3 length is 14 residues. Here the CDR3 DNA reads TGTGCCAGCAGCTTAGGGGTAGCTAATTCACCCCTCCACTTT. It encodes CASSLGVANSPLHF.

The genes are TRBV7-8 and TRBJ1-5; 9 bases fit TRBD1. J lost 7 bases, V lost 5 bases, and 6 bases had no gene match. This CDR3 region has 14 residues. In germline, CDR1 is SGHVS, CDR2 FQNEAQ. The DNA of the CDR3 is TGTGCCAGCAGCCCAAGGACAGGGGCCCAGCCCCAGCATTTT. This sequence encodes CASSPRTGAQPQHF.

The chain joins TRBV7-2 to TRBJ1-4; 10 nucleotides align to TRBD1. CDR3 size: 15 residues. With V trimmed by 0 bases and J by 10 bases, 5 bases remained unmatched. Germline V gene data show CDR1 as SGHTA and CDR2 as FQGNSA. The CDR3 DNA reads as TGTGCCAGCAGCTTAGCCAGGACAGGGGGGGCAAAACTGTTTTTT. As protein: CASSLARTGGAKLFF. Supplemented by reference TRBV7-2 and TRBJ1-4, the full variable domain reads GAGVSQSPSNKVTEKGKDVELRCDPISGHTALYWYRQSLGQGLEFLIYFQGNSAPDKSGLPSDRFSAERTGGSVSTLTIQRTQQEDSAVYLCASSLARTGGAKLFFGSGTQLSVL.

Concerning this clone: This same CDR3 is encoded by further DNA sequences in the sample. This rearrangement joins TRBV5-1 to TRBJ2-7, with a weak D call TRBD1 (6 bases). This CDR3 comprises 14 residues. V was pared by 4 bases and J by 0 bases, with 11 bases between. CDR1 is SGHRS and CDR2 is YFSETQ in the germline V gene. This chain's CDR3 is CASSLQGSSYEQYF. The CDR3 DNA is TGCGCCAGCAGCCTTCAGGGGAGCTCCTACGAGCAGTACTTC.

In DNA form, the CDR3 reads TGTGCCAGCAGTTACTCGGGACAGGGATATGAAAAACTGTTTTTT. Protein sequence: CASSYSGQGYEKLFF. The chain carries TRBV6-5 and TRBJ1-4; 9 bases map to TRBD1. CDR1 and CDR2 (germline): MNHEY, SVGAGI. The CDR3 sequence is 15 residues long. V trimming: 0 bases; J trimming: 6 bases; junction bases outside the gene matches: 2.

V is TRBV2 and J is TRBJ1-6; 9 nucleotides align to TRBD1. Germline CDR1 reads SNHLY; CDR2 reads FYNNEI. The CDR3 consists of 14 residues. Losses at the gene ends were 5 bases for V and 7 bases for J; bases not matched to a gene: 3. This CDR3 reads CASSNGQGNSPLHF. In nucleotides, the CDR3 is TGTGCCAGCAGTAATGGACAGGGGAATTCACCCCTCCACTTT. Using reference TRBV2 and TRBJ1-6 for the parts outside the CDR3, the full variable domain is EPEVTQTPSHQVTQMGQEVILRCVPISNHLYFYWYRQILGQKVEFLVSFYNNEISEKSEIFDDQFSVERPDGSNFTLKIRSTKLEDSAMYFCASSNGQGNSPLHFGNGTRLTVT.

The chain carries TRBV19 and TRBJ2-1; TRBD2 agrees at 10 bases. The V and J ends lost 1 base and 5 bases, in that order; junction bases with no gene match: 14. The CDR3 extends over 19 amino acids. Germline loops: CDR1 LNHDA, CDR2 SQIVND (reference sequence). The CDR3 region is CASSIAVLAGVTAHNEQFF. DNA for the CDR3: TGTGCCAGTAGTATAGCCGTCCTAGCGGGAGTAACCGCCCACAATGAGCAGTTCTTC.

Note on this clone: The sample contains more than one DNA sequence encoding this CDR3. In DNA, the CDR3 is TGTGCCAGCAGTTACTCTAAACAGGGGGCAGGAAACACCATATATTTT. It is translated as CASSYSKQGAGNTIYF. The V call is TRBV6-5, the J call TRBJ1-3; 9 positions agree with TRBD1. With 0 bases clipped from V and 4 bases from J, the junction kept 4 bases outside the gene matches. The CDR3 runs 16 residues. Germline V gene data show CDR1 as MNHEY and CDR2 as SVGAGI.

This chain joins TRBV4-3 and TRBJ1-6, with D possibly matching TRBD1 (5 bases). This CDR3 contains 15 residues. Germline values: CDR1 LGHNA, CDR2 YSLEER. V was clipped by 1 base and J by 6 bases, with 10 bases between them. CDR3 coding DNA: TGCGCCAGCAGCCAAGGGACACTAACTAATTCACCCCTCCACTTT. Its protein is CASSQGTLTNSPLHF.

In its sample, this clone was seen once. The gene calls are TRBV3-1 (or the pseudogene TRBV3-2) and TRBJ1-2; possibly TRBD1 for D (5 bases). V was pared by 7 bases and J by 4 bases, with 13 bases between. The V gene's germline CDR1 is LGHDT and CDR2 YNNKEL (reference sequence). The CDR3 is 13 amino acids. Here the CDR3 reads CASTKGHLYGYTF. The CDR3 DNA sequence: TGTGCCAGCACCAAAGGACACCTCTATGGCTACACCTTC.

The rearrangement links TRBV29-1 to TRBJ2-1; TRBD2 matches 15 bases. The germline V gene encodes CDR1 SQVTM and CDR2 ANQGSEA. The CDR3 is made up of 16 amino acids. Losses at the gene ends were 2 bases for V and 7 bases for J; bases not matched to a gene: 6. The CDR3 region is CSVELGLAGGGNEQFF. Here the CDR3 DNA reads TGCAGCGTTGAATTGGGACTAGCGGGGGGAGGGAATGAGCAGTTCTTC.

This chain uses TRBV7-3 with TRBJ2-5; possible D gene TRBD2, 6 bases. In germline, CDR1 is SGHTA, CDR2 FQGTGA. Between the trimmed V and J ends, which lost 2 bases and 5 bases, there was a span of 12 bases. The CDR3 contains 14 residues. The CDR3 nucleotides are TGTGCCAGCAGCTTATCCGCGGGAAGGGAGACCCAGTACTTC. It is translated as CASSLSAGRETQYF.

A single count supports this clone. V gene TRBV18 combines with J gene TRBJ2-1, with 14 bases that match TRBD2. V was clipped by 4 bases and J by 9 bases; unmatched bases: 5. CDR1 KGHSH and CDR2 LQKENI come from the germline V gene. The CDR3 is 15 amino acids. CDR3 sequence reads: CASSLGLAGGSEQFF. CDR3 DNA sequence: TGTGCCAGCTCACTAGGACTAGCGGGGGGTAGTGAGCAGTTCTTC. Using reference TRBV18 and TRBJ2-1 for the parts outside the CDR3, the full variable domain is NAGVMQNPRHLVRRRGQEARLRCSPMKGHSHVYWYRQLPEEGLKFMVYLQKENIIDESGMPKERFSAEFPKEGPSILRIQQVVRGDSAAYFCASSLGLAGGSEQFFGPGTRLTVL.